Each of the 25 T cell receptor beta chains below was sequenced from the same sample in a study of T cells expressing NK-cell markers. TCRdb re-called the 5' RACE reads and catalogs CDR3 proteins one per entry, DNA excluded. The sample's table shows 300,000 to 450,000 distinct CDR3 sequences. Sequenced input: blood T cells: a sorted CD56 or NKG2C T cell subset, CD4+ or CD8+ T cells, or bulk PBMC T cells (not recorded which). The receptors were gathered from a man aged 18 to 69 in good health.

The rearrangement joins TRBV18 to TRBJ2-6; TCRdb's assignment of TRBD1 cannot be checked, as there is no DNA. This CDR3 contains 16 residues. Germline lookup yields CDR1 KGHSH and CDR2 LQKENI. The CDR3 here is CASSPRLGAGANVLTF.

The rearrangement uses TRBV24-1 and TRBJ2-1; there is no DNA to check the TCRdb D call of TRBD1. CDR1 KGHDR and CDR2 SFDVKD come from the germline V gene. CDR3 length: 15 residues. The CDR3 loop reads CATSGSGWARDEQFF.

The V call is TRBV2, the J call TRBJ2-1; without DNA, the TCRdb call of TRBD2 cannot be checked. Germline V gene data show CDR1 as SNHLY and CDR2 as FYNNEI. The CDR3 totals 15 residues. The CDR3 sequence: CASSPVYPSYNEQFF.

The chain joins TRBV27 to TRBJ1-6; the D call from TCRdb, TRBD1, cannot be confirmed without DNA. CDR1 MNHEY and CDR2 SMNVEV come from the germline V gene (reference sequence). The CDR3 sequence is 13 residues long. CDR3 loop: CASSQDRVSPLHF.

The chain couples TRBV20-1 to TRBJ2-2; checking the TCRdb D call of TRBD1 is not possible without DNA. The CDR3 covers 16 residues. The germline CDR1 and CDR2 sequences are DFQATT and SNEGSKA (reference sequence). Here the CDR3 reads CSARDYGTGRTGELFF.

V gene TRBV24-1 combines with J gene TRBJ2-2; TCRdb lists TRBD1, though no DNA is available to test this call. This CDR3 spans 18 amino acids. The germline V gene has CDR1 KGHDR and CDR2 SFDVKD. The CDR3 protein is CATSDRYRPDANTGELFF.

The chain links TRBV3-1 to TRBJ2-2; TCRdb selects TRBD1, and the lack of DNA leaves this call unchecked. This CDR3 contains 18 residues. Germline CDR1 and CDR2: LGHDT and YNNKEL (reference sequence). CDR3: CASSPRDPFFPNTGELFF.

This chain links TRBV6-1 with TRBJ2-2; the D call of TRBD1 rests on TCRdb alone, since no DNA is present to check it. CDR1 and CDR2 from the germline V gene are MNHNS and SASEGT. The CDR3 consists of 15 residues. CDR3 region: CASRSPGQNTGELFF.

V gene TRBV30 combines with J gene TRBJ2-1; TCRdb designates TRBD1, a call that cannot be tested without DNA. The CDR3 runs 15 residues. Germline values: CDR1 GTSNPN, CDR2 SVGIG (reference sequence). The CDR3 spells CAWSVRRGANNEQFF.

The J gene is TRBJ2-3, the V gene TRBV15; checking the TCRdb D call of TRBD1 is not possible without DNA. This CDR3 spans 16 amino acids. Germline lookup yields CDR1 LNHNV and CDR2 YYDKDF (reference sequence). The CDR3 sequence is CATSSKGAIGTDTQYF.

The gene calls are TRBV5-1 and TRBJ2-1. Germline CDR1 SGHRS, CDR2 YFSETQ. The CDR3 consists of 15 residues. CDR3 sequence reads: CASSSTGAPYNEQFF.

The chain joins TRBV11-2 to TRBJ1-6. The CDR3 is 16 amino acids. Germline CDR1 SGHAT, CDR2 FQNNGV. The CDR3 loop is CASSPQGSSYNSPLHF.

This chain uses TRBV7-9 with TRBJ1-2; as DNA is missing, the TRBD1 call by TCRdb cannot be tested. The length of the CDR3 is 15 residues. CDR1 and CDR2 from the germline V gene are SEHNR and FQNEAQ (reference sequence). The chain's CDR3 is CASSLASWQGYGYTF.

This chain links TRBV14 with TRBJ2-1. CDR1 SGHDN and CDR2 FVKESK come from the germline V gene. The CDR3 is 16 residues long. This CDR3 reads CASSQESWGVGNEQFF.

J is TRBJ2-7 and V is TRBV9; TCRdb calls TRBD1, which cannot be checked without DNA. Germline V gene sequence: CDR1 SGDLS, CDR2 YYNGEE. CDR3 size: 15 residues. CDR3: CASSPQSGAPYEQYF.

This sequence joins TRBV9 and TRBJ2-2; TCRdb's D call, TRBD2, is unchecked because there is no DNA. CDR1 and CDR2 from the germline V gene are SGDLS and YYNGEE. This CDR3 has 15 amino acids. This chain's CDR3 is CASSVQTRDTGELFF.

The rearrangement uses TRBV3-1 and TRBJ2-7; absent DNA, TCRdb's TRBD1 call cannot be checked. The CDR3 has 15 residues. The germline V gene has CDR1 LGHDT and CDR2 YNNKEL (reference sequence). This CDR3 is CASSQPKTGSYEQYF.

This sequence joins TRBV7-3 and TRBJ1-6. Germline CDR1 is SGHTA and CDR2 is FQGTGA. CDR3 length equals 15 residues. The CDR3 region is CASSLEGFRNSPLHF.

J is TRBJ2-1 and V is TRBV25-1. CDR1 and CDR2 from the germline V gene are MGHDK and SYGVNS. This CDR3 is 11 amino acids long. The CDR3 loop is CASQNYNEQFF.

This chain connects TRBV5-1 to TRBJ2-5; TCRdb's D call of TRBD1 is untestable without DNA. The CDR3 is 16 amino acids. Germline assignment: CDR1 SGHRS and CDR2 YFSETQ. The CDR3 reads CASRKPSGGYQETQYF.

The V gene is TRBV24-1, the J gene TRBJ2-1. The CDR3 is 16 amino acids. CDR1 and CDR2 from the germline V gene are KGHDR and SFDVKD. The CDR3 here is CATSDPIRPSYNEQFF.

The chain joins TRBV18 to TRBJ1-4. CDR3 length equals 15 residues. Looked up from germline, CDR1 is KGHSH and CDR2 is LQKENI. The CDR3 region is CASSPPGHSGEKLFF.

The rearrangement links TRBV28 to TRBJ2-1; there is no DNA to check the TCRdb D call of TRBD2. Germline assignment: CDR1 MDHEN and CDR2 SYDVKM. The CDR3 spans 15 residues. This CDR3 is CASTDRTSGTNEQFF.

This chain connects TRBV19 to TRBJ1-6; as DNA is missing, the TRBD1 call by TCRdb cannot be tested. Germline CDR1 LNHDA, CDR2 SQIVND (reference sequence). This CDR3 has 14 residues. CDR3 loop: CASSSGEPASPLHF. Using reference TRBV19 and TRBJ1-6 for the parts outside the CDR3, the full variable domain is DGGITQSPKYLFRKEGQNVTLSCEQNLNHDAMYWYRQDPGQGLRLIYYSQIVNDFQKGDIAEGYSVSREKKESFPLTVTSAQKNPTAFYLCASSSGEPASPLHFGNGTRLTVT.

V and J are TRBV7-2 and TRBJ2-5; absent DNA, TCRdb's TRBD2 call cannot be checked. Germline V gene data show CDR1 as SGHTA and CDR2 as FQGNSA. CDR3 size: 15 residues. The chain's CDR3 is CASSRTGGYQETQYF.